This TCR beta chain stems from a study of blood T cell repertoires in COVID-19. Study context: The analysed material was cDNA or gDNA that came from T cells, B-cell-depleted T cells, or PBMCs.

The method was immunoSEQ multiplex PCR; TCRdb's version includes in-frame clones alone and lacks a portion of them. The sample includes 200,000 to 300,000 clones, around 89% of them seen just once. The sample consisted of PBMCs or T cells enriched from blood (not recorded which). This TCR came from a woman aged 30 to 39 who had recovered from COVID-19.

The CDR3 sequence: CSGTGYDEQYF. The CDR3 DNA reads as TGCAGTGGAACAGGGTATGACGAGCAGTACTTC. The chain has TRBV20-1 and TRBJ2-7; the D gene is possibly TRBD1 (6 bases). Trimming took 7 bases from V and 5 from J, leaving 12 bases between them. In germline, CDR1 is DFQATT, CDR2 SNEGSKA (reference sequence). CDR3 length: 11 amino acids.